This section outlines one TCR beta chain sequence together with its context. The antigen remains unidentified. Researchers collected roughly 9.8 milliliters of peripheral blood from every single donor. Each sample gave at least 6.5 million isolated PBMCs. A second PCR of about 7 to 11 cycles used a sample-barcoded 5' primer and a J-beta primer mix. TCRdb passed the 5' RACE reads through MiXCR, listing each CDR3 protein once. The sample lists 550,000 to 600,000 distinct CDR3 sequences, less than 60% occurring once. CDR3 length: 16 amino acids. V lost 8 bases, J lost 2 bases, and 13 bases stayed unmatched. Germline V CDR1 and CDR2: MGHDK, SYGVNS. This sample stems from a study of blood T cells in healthy people across ages. Study-wide background: About one barcoded beta molecule was captured per two T cells (by template switching). Study outcomes and limitations: It was not possible, with unsorted PBMCs, to conclusively compare naive and antigen-experienced cells.

The gene calls are TRBV25-1 and TRBJ2-5; 8 bases are shared with TRBD2. The origin of this receptor is a man older than 75 in good health. Sample: blood. The CDR3 DNA reads as TGTGCCAGCTCGCCTGGCGCGGGGGGCCGTCAAGAGACCCAGTACTTC. Amino acid sequence: CASSPGAGGRQETQYF.